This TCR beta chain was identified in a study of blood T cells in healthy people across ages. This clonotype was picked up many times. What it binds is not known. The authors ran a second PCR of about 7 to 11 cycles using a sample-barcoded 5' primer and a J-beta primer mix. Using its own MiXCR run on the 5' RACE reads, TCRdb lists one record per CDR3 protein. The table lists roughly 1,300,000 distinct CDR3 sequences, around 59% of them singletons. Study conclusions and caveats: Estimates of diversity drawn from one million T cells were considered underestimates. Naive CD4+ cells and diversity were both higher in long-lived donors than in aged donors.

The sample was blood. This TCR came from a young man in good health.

The CDR3 protein is CASTSGQGYGYTF. The CDR3 DNA is TGCGCCAGCACCTCAGGACAGGGCTATGGCTACACCTTC. The chain carries TRBV5-1 and TRBJ1-2; TRBD1 matches at 8 bases. Trimming removed 6 bases from V and 4 bases from J; junction bases left unmatched: 5. Germline V gene sequence: CDR1 SGHRS, CDR2 YFSETQ. The CDR3 totals 13 residues. Supplemented by reference TRBV5-1 and TRBJ1-2, the full variable domain reads KAGVTQTPRYLIKTRGQQVTLSCSPISGHRSVSWYQQTPGQGLQFLFEYFSETQRNKGNFPGRFSGRQFSNSRSEMNVSTLELGDSALYLCASTSGQGYGYTFGSGTRLTVV.